This is a list of T cell receptor beta chains from one sample in a study of T cell repertoires in ileal Crohn's disease. Only in-frame clones appear in the TCRdb table, and some are missing; sequencing was by immunoSEQ multiplex PCR. The sample shows under 7,000 clones, 82% of them seen only once. The sequencing sample was made of ileal tissue. The origin of the receptors is an adult with Crohn's disease. Each CDR3 is given with its conserved first and last residue. D genes are given only for firm matches. Clone sizes are given selectively: once, few, many, or a class where the clone is expanded.

d_call j_call v_call clone_size cdr3_nt cdr3_aa
- TRBJ1-2 TRBV5-1 - TGCGCCAGCAGCCCCAGTCAGGGGAACTATGGCTACACCTTC CASSPSQGNYGYTF
TRBD1 TRBJ1-2 TRBV5-8 - TGTGCCAGCAGCTCCCCGGACAGGGGGAGTAACTATGGCTACACCTTC CASSSPDRGSNYGYTF
TRBD1 TRBJ1-1 TRBV7-9 - TGTGCCAGCAGCTCTAGCCGCCTTGGACAGGGGGTGGATACTGAAGCTTTCTTT CASSSSRLGQGVDTEAFF
- TRBJ1-1 TRBV9 - TGTGCCAGCAGCGATAGGTACGGGTCGAAGGCTGAAGCTTTCTTT CASSDRYGSKAEAFF
- TRBJ1-6 TRBV2 - TGTGCCAGCATCCCTAACTCCTATAATTCACCCCTCCACTTT CASIPNSYNSPLHF
- TRBJ1-2 TRBV5-1 - TGCGCCAGCAGCCTTACAGTTAACTATGGCTACACCTTC CASSLTVNYGYTF
TRBD2 TRBJ2-7 TRBV27 - TGTGCCAGCCCGCACAGCGGGACGATCTCCTACGAGCAGTACTTC CASPHSGTISYEQYF
- TRBJ1-3 TRBV5-1 few TGCGCCACCTCCCGGGGTATCGGAGTATCTGCTGGAAACACCATATATTTT CATSRGIGVSAGNTIYF
- TRBJ1-4 TRBV7-2 - TGTGCCAGCAGCTTAGTAAGCGGCACTAATGAAAAACTGTTTTTT CASSLVSGTNEKLFF
- TRBJ1-3 TRBV11-2 - TGTGCCAGCAGCCGTAGGGACACAGCATCCTCTGGAAACACCATATATTTT CASSRRDTASSGNTIYF
- TRBJ1-1 TRBV18 - TGTGCCAGCTCACCACCGACCACCATGAACACTGAAGCTTTCTTT CASSPPTTMNTEAFF
- TRBJ2-7 TRBV21-1 - TGTGCCAGCAGCCCGGAGGAGGGACAGGGAGGGTCCGAGCAGTACTTC CASSPEEGQGGSEQYF
- TRBJ1-5 TRBV10-2 - TGCGCCAGCAGTGAGATGCTTTATAGCAATCAGCCCCAGCATTTT CASSEMLYSNQPQHF
- TRBJ1-2 TRBV11-2 few TGTGCCAGCAGCTTACACGGCAGTTCTAACTATGGCTACACCTTC CASSLHGSSNYGYTF
- TRBJ1-4 TRBV4-2 - TGTGCCAGCAGCGCTACCCTGAGTGGGGGTAATGAAAAACTGTTTTTT CASSATLSGGNEKLFF
- TRBJ1-2 TRBV30 - TGTGCCTGGAGCCCTCGCTACACCTTC CAWSPRYTF
TRBD2 TRBJ2-2 TRBV4-2 - TGTGCCAGCAGCCCAGCGGGATACGGCACCGGGGAGCTGTTTTTT CASSPAGYGTGELFF
TRBD1 TRBJ2-2 TRBV7-2 - TGTGCCAGCAGCTTAGAACTAGGGACAGCCCTCGCCGGGGAGCTGTTTTTT CASSLELGTALAGELFF
- TRBJ1-1 TRBV25-1 few TGTGCCAGCAGTGAATCTTGGGATCGGGATGAAGCTTTCTTT CASSESWDRDEAFF
- TRBJ1-1 TRBV4-3 - TGCGCCAGCAGCCAAGGGACGAGGGACACTGAAGCTTTCTTT CASSQGTRDTEAFF
- TRBJ2-2 TRBV4-1 few TGCGCCAGCAGCCAACGGGGGGCCGAACTGACCGGGGAGCTGTTTTTT CASSQRGAELTGELFF
- TRBJ1-5 TRBV6-6 - TGTGCCAGCACCTCCGACCAGCCTTATAGCAATCAGCCCCAGCATTTT CASTSDQPYSNQPQHF
TRBD1 TRBJ2-2 TRBV7-9 - TGTGCCAGCAGCGACAGGGAGAGGGGTACCGGGGAGCTGTTTTTT CASSDRERGTGELFF
- TRBJ2-1 TRBV27 - TGTGCCAGCAGTTTACAAGGGACGAGTTACAATGAGCAGTTCTTC CASSLQGTSYNEQFF
- TRBJ1-1 TRBV29-1 - TGCAGCGTTGAAGATTTTTCAGGGACTGAAGCTTTCTTT CSVEDFSGTEAFF